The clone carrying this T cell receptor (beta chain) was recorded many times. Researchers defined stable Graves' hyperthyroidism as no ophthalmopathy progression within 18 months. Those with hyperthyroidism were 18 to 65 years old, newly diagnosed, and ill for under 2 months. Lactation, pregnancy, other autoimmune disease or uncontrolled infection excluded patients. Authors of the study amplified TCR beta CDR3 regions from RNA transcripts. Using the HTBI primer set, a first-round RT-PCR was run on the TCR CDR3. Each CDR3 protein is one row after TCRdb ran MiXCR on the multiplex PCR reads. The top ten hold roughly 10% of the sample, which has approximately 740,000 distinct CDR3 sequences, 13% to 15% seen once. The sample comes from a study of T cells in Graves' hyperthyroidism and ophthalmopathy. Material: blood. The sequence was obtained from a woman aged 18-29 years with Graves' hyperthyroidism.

The CDR3 DNA reads as TGTGCCAGCAGCCAGTTGAACCCGGGAGCGGCAGATACGCAGTATTTT. Residues: CASSQLNPGAADTQYF. The rearrangement links TRBV4-2 to TRBJ2-3, with D maybe TRBD2 (6 bases). Per germline, CDR1 LGHNA and CDR2 YNFKEQ. The CDR3 covers 16 residues. V was pared by 3 bases and J by 4 bases, with 17 bases between.